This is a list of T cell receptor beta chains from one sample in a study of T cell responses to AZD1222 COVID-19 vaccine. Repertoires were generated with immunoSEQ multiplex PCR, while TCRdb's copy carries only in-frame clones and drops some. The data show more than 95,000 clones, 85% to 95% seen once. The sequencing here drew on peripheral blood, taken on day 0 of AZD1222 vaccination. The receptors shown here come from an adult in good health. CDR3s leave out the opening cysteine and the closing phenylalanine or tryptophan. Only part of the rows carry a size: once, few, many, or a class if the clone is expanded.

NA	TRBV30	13	AWSQRQGLQETQY
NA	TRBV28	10	ASRGPNQPQH
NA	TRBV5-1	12	ASSRGSESEKLF
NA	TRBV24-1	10	ATRRDTGELF
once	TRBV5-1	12	ASSPGQGPDTQY
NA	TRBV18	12	ASSPKRSLYEQY
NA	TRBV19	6	ASGGYT
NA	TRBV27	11	ASSSMSTDTQY
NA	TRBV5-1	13	ASSLAAGGTYEQY
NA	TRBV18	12	ASSPGLSSGEQF
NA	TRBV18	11	ASSPRPGGKLF
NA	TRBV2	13	ASILSGRMANEQF
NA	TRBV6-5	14	ASSSWTVMTNEKLF
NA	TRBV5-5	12	ASSPITARDIQY
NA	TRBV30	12	AWSVGLANYGYT
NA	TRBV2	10	ASTDPGRGYT
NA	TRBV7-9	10	ASSKAGNTIY
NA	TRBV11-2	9	ASSSAYEQY
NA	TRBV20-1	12	SASIAPGRNEQF
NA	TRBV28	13	ASSFLGGAKNIQY
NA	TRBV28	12	ASSLAGTAATQY
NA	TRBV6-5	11	ASTRDRGYGYT
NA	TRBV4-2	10	ASSQDQLGYT
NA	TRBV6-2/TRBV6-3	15	ASSYSPPQGIYNEQF
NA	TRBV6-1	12	ASSESGRSQPQH
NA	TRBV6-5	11	ASTPDVSHEQY
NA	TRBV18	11	ASSPPGNPGAF
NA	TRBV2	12	ASSMTDRLSGYT
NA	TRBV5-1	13	ASSAGLGRYGEQF
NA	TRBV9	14	ASSVPSGMNINEQF
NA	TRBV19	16	ASTRGGTSFSGANVLT
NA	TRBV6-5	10	ASSPASDTQY
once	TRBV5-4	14	ASSLGPGTDTGELF
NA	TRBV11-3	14	ASSLDSRGPINEQF
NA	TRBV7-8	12	ASSISGMYYEQY
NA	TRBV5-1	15	ASSLGASGTGTDTQY
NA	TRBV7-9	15	ASSPHPGVQPNTEAF
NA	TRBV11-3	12	ASRPGVGQYEQY
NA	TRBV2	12	ASSGDRPGNTIY
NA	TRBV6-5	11	ASRAPGANGYT
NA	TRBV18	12	ASSPEVIGEKLF
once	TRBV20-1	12	SASRDSSTDTQY
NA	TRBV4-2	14	ASSQDRRAGSDTQY
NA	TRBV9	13	ASSPAFDAGSPLH
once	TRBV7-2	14	ASSPPGTRSVGEQF